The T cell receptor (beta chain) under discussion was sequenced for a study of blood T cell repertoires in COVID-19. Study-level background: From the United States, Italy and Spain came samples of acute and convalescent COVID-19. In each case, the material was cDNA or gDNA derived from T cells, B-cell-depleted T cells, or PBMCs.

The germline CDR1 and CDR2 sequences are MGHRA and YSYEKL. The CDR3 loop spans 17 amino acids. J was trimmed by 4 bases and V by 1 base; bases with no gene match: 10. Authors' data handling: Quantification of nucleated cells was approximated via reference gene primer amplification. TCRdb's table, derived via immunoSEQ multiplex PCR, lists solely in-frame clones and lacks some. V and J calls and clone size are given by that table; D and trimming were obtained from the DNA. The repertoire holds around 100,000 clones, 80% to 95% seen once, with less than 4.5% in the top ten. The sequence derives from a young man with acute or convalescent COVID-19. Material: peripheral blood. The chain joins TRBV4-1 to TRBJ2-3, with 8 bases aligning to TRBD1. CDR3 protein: CASSQALGRGLADTQYF. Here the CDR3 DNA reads TGCGCCAGCAGCCAAGCCCTTGGCAGGGGGCTTGCAGATACGCAGTATTTT.